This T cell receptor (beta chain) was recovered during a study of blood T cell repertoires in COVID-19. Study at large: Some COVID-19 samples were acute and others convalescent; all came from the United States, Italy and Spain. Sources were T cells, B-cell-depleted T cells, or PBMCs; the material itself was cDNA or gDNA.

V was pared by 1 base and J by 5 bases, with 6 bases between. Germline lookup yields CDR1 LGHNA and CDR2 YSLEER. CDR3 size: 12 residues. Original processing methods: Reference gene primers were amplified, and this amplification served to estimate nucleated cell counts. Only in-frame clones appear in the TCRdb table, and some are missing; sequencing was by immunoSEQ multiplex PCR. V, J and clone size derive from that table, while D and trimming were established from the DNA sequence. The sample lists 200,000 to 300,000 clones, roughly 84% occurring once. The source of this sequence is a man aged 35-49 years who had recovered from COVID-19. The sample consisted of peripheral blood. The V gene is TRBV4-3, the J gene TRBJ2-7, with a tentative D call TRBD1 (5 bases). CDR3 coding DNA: TGCGCCAGCAGCCAAGCGGACAACGAGCAGTACTTC. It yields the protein CASSQADNEQYF.